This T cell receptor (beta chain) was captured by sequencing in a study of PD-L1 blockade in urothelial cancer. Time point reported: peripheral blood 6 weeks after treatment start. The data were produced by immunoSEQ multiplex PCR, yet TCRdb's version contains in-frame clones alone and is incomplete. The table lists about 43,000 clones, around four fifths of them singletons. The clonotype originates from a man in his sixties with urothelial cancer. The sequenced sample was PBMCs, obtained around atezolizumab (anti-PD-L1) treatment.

The CDR3 bases are TGCGCCAGCAGCGAACCTAGCGAGGGGCCAGAGACCCAGTACTTC. Translated, it gives CASSEPSEGPETQYF. The chain combines TRBV4-1 with TRBJ2-5, with D possibly TRBD2 on 6 matching bases. This CDR3 spans 15 amino acids. Germline assignment: CDR1 MGHRA and CDR2 YSYEKL. Deletions cut 5 bases from V and 4 bases from J, with 17 bases between.